Here is one TCR beta chain with its context. The antigen is unknown. This entry is derived from a study of T cell repertoires in cytomegalovirus infection. About the research overall: Public TCR beta signatures were indicative of both CMV infection and a matching HLA type. General study findings and limits: Carriers of CMV plus the relevant HLA were identified by cumulative public TCR beta family frequency. CMV-specific TCR beta clonotypes restricted by HLA-C were the ones dominating the ex vivo response.

TCRdb recomputed calls from the reads with MiXCR, one row per CDR3 protein. This sample has under 600,000 distinct CDR3 sequences; approximately 15% occur once, and the top ten carry 20% to 30%. The CDR3 is 14 residues long. Germline V gene sequence: CDR1 ENHRY, CDR2 SYGVKD. After removal of 11 bases from V and 2 bases from J, the junction contained 9 bases not matched to a gene. This chain connects TRBV10-3 to TRBJ2-3; 8 nucleotides agree with TRBD2. The receptor was derived from a human donor in good health (CMV status not recorded). Some clones in this sample may be carry-over from other donors' samples. The material sequenced was CD8+ T cells from PBMCs. This chain's CDR3 is CAVRGGPDTDTQYF. For the CDR3, the DNA is TGTGCCGTCCGGGGGGGCCCCGACACAGATACGCAGTATTTT.